This entry lists 21 T cell receptor beta chains sequenced from one sample in a study of Ad26.COV2.S vaccination and SARS-CoV-2 variants. Documented treatment: roughly 20 received Ad26.COV2.S at low or high dose, single or two shots; a few received placebo; per-sample allocation not given. Following the first vaccine or placebo injection, samples were taken on day 63. Assay used: immunoSEQ multiplex PCR; TCRdb lists only in-frame clones, some missing. The sample includes approximately 410,000 clones, roughly 90% of them seen just once. Sequencing was performed on peripheral blood, taken in a trial of Ad26.COV2.S vaccine versus placebo. All receptors derive from a person aged 18 to 59 who received the Ad26.COV2.S COVID-19 vaccine or a placebo.

The CDR3 DNA is TGCGCCAGCAGCCAAGCAGGGGGGGCCGCCACCGGGGAGCTGTTTTTT. As protein: CASSQAGGAATGELFF. V usage is TRBV4-1 and J usage is TRBJ2-2; the D gene could be TRBD1 or TRBD2 (7 bases each). CDR3 size: 16 residues. Trimming removed 1 base from V and 4 bases from J, with 13 bases in between. Per the germline V gene, CDR1 is MGHRA and CDR2 is YSYEKL.

This rearrangement joins TRBV6-1 to TRBJ2-7; TRBD1 agrees at 9 bases. The germline CDR1 and CDR2 sequences are MNHNS and SASEGT. V was clipped by 4 bases and J by 0 bases; unmatched bases: 7. The CDR3 totals 16 residues. The CDR3 nucleotides read TGTGCCAGCAGTGGAATTACAGGGGGCTTCTCCTACGAGCAGTACTTC. Its protein is CASSGITGGFSYEQYF.

The chain carries TRBV7-9 and TRBJ2-1, with D unresolved. This CDR3 region has 13 residues. Trimming pared 5 bases from V and 7 bases from J, leaving 12 bases between. In germline, CDR1 is SEHNR, CDR2 FQNEAQ (reference sequence). CDR3 nucleotides: TGTGCCAGCAGCCAACAAACCAAAAATGAGCAGTTCTTC. Translating gives CASSQQTKNEQFF.

This chain links TRBV6-1 with TRBJ2-7; no firm D call. The CDR3 has 13 amino acids. Germline-derived CDR1 and CDR2 are MNHNS and SASEGT. Trimming left V 1 base short and J 3 bases short, with 7 bases between. The CDR3 nucleotides read TGTGCCAGCAGTGAAGTCGTGGTCTACGAGCAGTACTTC. The encoded protein is CASSEVVVYEQYF.

V gene TRBV7-2 combines with J gene TRBJ2-7; TRBD2 agrees at 15 bases. This CDR3 spans 16 amino acids. V gave up 5 bases and J gave up 4 bases; unmatched junction bases: 6. The V gene's germline CDR1 is SGHTA and CDR2 FQGNSA. DNA for the CDR3: TGTGCCAGCAGCGTAGGACTAGCGGGGGGGTCATACGAGCAGTACTTC. The encoded protein is CASSVGLAGGSYEQYF.

The chain uses TRBV7-9 and TRBJ2-3; 11 nucleotides agree with TRBD2. The CDR3 consists of 19 residues. Per the germline V gene, CDR1 is SEHNR and CDR2 is FQNEAQ (reference sequence). Trimming removed 1 base from V and 2 bases from J; junction bases left unmatched: 11. CDR3 amino acids: CASSLELAGDLYSTDTQYF. Written as DNA, the CDR3 is TGTGCCAGCAGCTTAGAACTAGCGGGAGACCTCTACTCCACAGATACGCAGTATTTT.

The chain has TRBV7-9 and TRBJ1-2, with D uncertain. Deletions cut 7 bases from V and 7 bases from J, with 10 bases between. In germline, CDR1 is SEHNR, CDR2 FQNEAQ (reference sequence). This CDR3 has 11 amino acids. Here the CDR3 reads CASTLGGGYTF. In DNA, the CDR3 is TGTGCCAGCACCCTTGGTGGTGGCTACACCTTC.

J is TRBJ2-1 and V is TRBV30; 7 bases fit TRBD2. The CDR3 is 14 amino acids. Looked up from germline, CDR1 is GTSNPN and CDR2 is SVGIG (reference sequence). V gave up 2 bases and J gave up 7 bases; unmatched junction bases: 8. The CDR3 here is CAWSLGLVENEQFF. Written as DNA, the CDR3 is TGTGCCTGGAGTCTAGGACTAGTGGAAAATGAGCAGTTCTTC.

This rearrangement joins TRBV4-1 to TRBJ1-1, with D tentatively TRBD1 (5 bases). This CDR3 contains 12 residues. CDR1 and CDR2 (germline): MGHRA, YSYEKL. V lost 2 bases to trimming and J lost 4 bases, with 5 bases between them. The CDR3: CASSQRGTEAFF. CDR3 in DNA: TGCGCCAGCAGCCAAAGGGGCACTGAAGCTTTCTTT.

This clone has only one observation. The genes are TRBV13 and TRBJ2-1, with D perhaps assigned TRBD1 or TRBD2 (5 bases each). Germline CDR1 and CDR2: PRHDT and FYEKMQ (reference sequence). The CDR3 sequence is 15 residues long. The germline V and J ends were trimmed by 1 base and 4 bases, with 11 bases remaining between them. The CDR3 DNA follows: TGTGCCAGCAGCTTAGTAGGGACGGTGTACAATGAGCAGTTCTTC. Its translation is CASSLVGTVYNEQFF.

This chain connects TRBV11-2 to TRBJ2-7, with 8 positions matching TRBD1. With 1 base clipped from V and 7 bases from J, the junction kept 9 bases outside the gene matches. Germline V gene lookup returns CDR1 SGHAT and CDR2 FQNNGV. CDR3 length: 15 amino acids. The CDR3 loop reads CASSLASGTGKEQYF. CDR3 DNA sequence: TGTGCCAGCAGCTTAGCCTCCGGGACAGGCAAGGAGCAGTACTTC.

CDR3 loop: CASTLGLAGETQYF. The DNA of the CDR3 is TGTGCCAGCACCCTGGGACTAGCGGGTGAGACCCAGTACTTC. V and J are TRBV28 and TRBJ2-5, with 12 bases fitting TRBD2. This CDR3 region has 14 residues. CDR1 MDHEN and CDR2 SYDVKM come from the germline V gene. J lost 5 bases, V lost 7 bases, and 5 bases had no gene match.

The rearrangement joins TRBV10-2 to TRBJ1-6; D is perhaps TRBD1 (6 bases). V dropped 7 bases and J dropped 9 bases, with 16 bases sitting between them. This CDR3 has 14 residues. Germline V gives CDR1 WSHSY, CDR2 SAAADI. CDR3 residues: CASTPNRVTSPLHF. The DNA of the CDR3 is TGCGCCAGCACTCCGAACAGGGTCACTTCACCCCTCCACTTT.

A word on this clone: At one boundary the junction diverges from the germline segment, which might be a read error. The chain recombines TRBV5-6 with TRBJ2-7; TRBD1 is a possible D gene (6 bases). Germline V CDR1 and CDR2: SGHDT, YYEEEE. The CDR3 consists of 14 residues. The CDR3 sequence is CASSLPFGQSLMDF. The CDR3 DNA follows: TGTGCCAGCAGCTTGCCCTTTGGACAGAGCCTAATGGACTTC.

The J gene is TRBJ2-2, the V gene TRBV7-2; 7 bases map to TRBD2. Germline values: CDR1 SGHTA, CDR2 FQGNSA. Trimming removed 2 bases from V and 8 bases from J; junction bases left unmatched: 8. The CDR3 has 15 residues. In nucleotides, the CDR3 is TGTGCCAGCAGCTTATTGCAAGCGGGGAGGGGGGAGCTGTTTTTT. Translation: CASSLLQAGRGELFF.

V is TRBV4-3 and J is TRBJ2-6, with D perhaps matching TRBD1 (6 bases). The length of the CDR3 is 18 residues. The V and J ends lost 2 bases and 0 bases respectively, with 14 bases between them. CDR1 and CDR2 from the germline V gene are LGHNA and YSLEER. CDR3 residues: CASSQSHRVSSGANVLTF. CDR3 coding DNA: TGCGCCAGCAGCCAATCGCACAGGGTTAGCTCTGGGGCCAACGTCCTGACTTTC.

As regards this clone: A junction end diverges from the germline sequence, so it may reflect a read error. J is TRBJ1-1 and V is TRBV6-6, with 7 positions matching TRBD1. This CDR3 is built from 13 residues. Germline-derived CDR1 and CDR2 are MNHNY and SVGAGI (reference sequence). The CDR3 nucleotides are TGTGCCGGCAGGGGGGGGATGAACACTGAAGCTTTCTTT. This codes for CAGRGGMNTEAFF.

This chain connects TRBV30 to TRBJ1-5; D not resolved. The V and J ends lost 3 bases and 3 bases respectively, with 12 bases between them. This CDR3 is built from 14 residues. Per germline, CDR1 GTSNPN and CDR2 SVGIG (reference sequence). The CDR3 sequence is CAWSQAVNNQPQHF. The DNA for the CDR3 is TGTGCCTGGAGCCAAGCAGTAAACAATCAGCCCCAGCATTTT.

V usage is TRBV5-1 and J usage is TRBJ2-3; 11 bases agree with TRBD2. In germline, CDR1 is SGHRS, CDR2 YFSETQ. V lost 0 bases and J lost 0; bases outside the gene matches: 6. This CDR3 contains 18 residues. This CDR3 is CASSLVGLAVTSTDTQYF. CDR3 DNA sequence: TGCGCCAGCAGCTTGGTGGGACTAGCGGTTACTAGCACAGATACGCAGTATTTT.

The chain uses TRBV19 and TRBJ2-7; D is tentatively TRBD1 or TRBD2 (5 bases each). The germline V and J ends were trimmed by 0 bases and 2 bases, with 11 bases remaining between them. In germline, CDR1 is LNHDA, CDR2 SQIVND (reference sequence). This CDR3 is 15 amino acids long. The CDR3 nucleotides are TGTGCCAGTAGTATAGACGGGGCCCTAGCCTACGAGCAGTACTTC. This translates into CASSIDGALAYEQYF. Full variable domain (missing parts from reference TRBV19 and TRBJ2-7): DGGITQSPKYLFRKEGQNVTLSCEQNLNHDAMYWYRQDPGQGLRLIYYSQIVNDFQKGDIAEGYSVSREKKESFPLTVTSAQKNPTAFYLCASSIDGALAYEQYFGPGTRLTVT.

The CDR3 sequence: CASSLVVDPYGYTF. Here the CDR3 DNA reads TGTGCCAGCAGCTTGGTTGTGGACCCCTATGGCTACACCTTC. The chain is built from TRBV5-5 and TRBJ1-2; D remains unclear. This CDR3 is built from 14 residues. V was cut by 0 bases and J by 4 bases, with 10 bases left in between. Germline V gene data show CDR1 as SGHKS and CDR2 as YYEKEE (reference sequence).